This T cell receptor (beta chain) was identified in a study of tumor-infiltrating lymphocytes in primary liver carcinoma. Study-wide background: Patients, male and female, were 30 to 69 years old. Overall study findings and caveats: The study found tumor-adjacent and tumor-blood pairs overlapped less than tumor region pairs.

In the case of this clonotype: Its antigen is undetermined.

Between roughly 17 and 30 mg of unsorted bulk tissue served as the source from which RNA and DNA were co-extracted. Primary liver carcinoma, confirmed by histopathology, was surgically resected. TCR beta cDNA was made from 500 ng total RNA with a constant-region primer. Sequencing libraries for TCR beta derived from three nested multiplex PCR rounds that used slightly modified ARM-PCR. PCR rounds one and two used TRBV1-TRBV30 forward primers with a C-beta reverse primer for about 9 cycles each. TCRdb re-called the multiplex PCR reads through MiXCR, storing one row per CDR3 protein. In the table there are tens of thousands of distinct CDR3 sequences, roughly 80% of which are singletons. The germline V gene has CDR1 MNHNS and CDR2 SASEGT. The CDR3 contains 16 residues. The V end lost 2 bases, the J end lost 9 bases, and 23 bases lay between the germline ends.

This rearrangement joins TRBV6-1 to TRBJ2-7; TRBD1 might be the D (6 bases). The sample was tumor-adjacent normal liver tissue. This sequence originates from a woman between 25 and 40 years old with primary liver carcinoma and hepatitis B virus infection. As DNA, the CDR3 is TGTGCCAGCAGTGAATTATCCCGGACAGCCAGTCGCGGGCAGTACTTC. It translates to CASSELSRTASRGQYF.